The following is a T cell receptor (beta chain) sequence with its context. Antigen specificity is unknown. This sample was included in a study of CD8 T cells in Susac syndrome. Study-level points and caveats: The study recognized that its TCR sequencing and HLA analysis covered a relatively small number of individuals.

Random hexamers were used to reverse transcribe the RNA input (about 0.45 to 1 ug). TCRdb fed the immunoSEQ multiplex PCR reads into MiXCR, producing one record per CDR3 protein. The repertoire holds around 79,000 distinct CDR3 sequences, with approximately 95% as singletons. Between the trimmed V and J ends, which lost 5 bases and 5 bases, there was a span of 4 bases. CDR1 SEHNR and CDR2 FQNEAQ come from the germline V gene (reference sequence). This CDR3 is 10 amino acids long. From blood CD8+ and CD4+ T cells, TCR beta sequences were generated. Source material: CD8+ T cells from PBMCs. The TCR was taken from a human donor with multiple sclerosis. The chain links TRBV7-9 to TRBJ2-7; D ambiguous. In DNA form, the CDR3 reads TGTGCCAGCAGCCCAGACGAGCAGTACTTC. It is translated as CASSPDEQYF.